These 21 T cell receptor beta chains came from one sample sequenced in a study of blood T cell repertoires in COVID-19. Repertoires were generated with immunoSEQ multiplex PCR, while TCRdb's copy carries only in-frame clones and drops some. Of fewer than 500,000 clones in the sample, around 87% were seen once. Sequencing was done on a sample of PBMCs or T cells enriched from blood (not recorded which). These receptors were taken from a young man who had recovered from COVID-19.

V is TRBV6-2 or TRBV6-3 and J is TRBJ1-5; 8 bases fit TRBD1. Germline CDR1 reads MNHEY; CDR2 reads SVGEGT. There are 15 residues in the CDR3. With V trimmed by 6 bases and J by 6 bases, 10 bases remained unmatched. The CDR3 sequence: CASRYADREGQPQHF. In DNA, the CDR3 is TGTGCCAGCAGGTACGCGGACAGGGAGGGTCAGCCCCAGCATTTT.

The V gene is TRBV30, the J gene TRBJ1-1; 8 bases are a match to TRBD1. J lost 6 bases, V lost 5 bases, and 5 bases had no gene match. The CDR3 spans 12 residues. Germline V gives CDR1 GTSNPN, CDR2 SVGIG (reference sequence). CDR3 sequence (DNA): TGTGCCTGGGGCACAGGGGGTGCTGAAGCTTTCTTT. Translated: CAWGTGGAEAFF.

The gene calls are TRBV11-2 and TRBJ2-1; D gene unclear. Germline CDR1 is SGHAT and CDR2 is FQNNGV. V was shortened by 5 bases and J by 8 bases, with 13 bases between the two germline ends. CDR3 size: 13 residues. CDR3 sequence reads: CASSNQRGDEQFF. CDR3 sequence (DNA): TGTGCCAGCAGCAACCAGCGCGGAGATGAGCAGTTCTTC.

The chain couples TRBV6-5 to TRBJ2-7, with 9 bases identical to TRBD2. CDR3 length: 16 amino acids. Germline CDR1 is MNHEY and CDR2 is SVGAGI. Losses at the gene ends were 0 bases for V and 2 bases for J; bases not matched to a gene: 5. This CDR3 reads CASSYSDLAGAYEQYF. The DNA of the CDR3 is TGTGCCAGCAGTTACTCGGATTTAGCGGGGGCCTACGAGCAGTACTTC.

The chain employs TRBV28 and TRBJ1-5; no firm D call. Germline V gene lookup returns CDR1 MDHEN and CDR2 SYDVKM. V was cut by 6 bases and J by 0 bases, with 15 bases left in between. This CDR3 comprises 16 residues. CDR3 nucleotides: TGTGCCAGCAGAACCCGACTTCCCTTTAGCAATCAGCCCCAGCATTTT. Translated: CASRTRLPFSNQPQHF.

This rearrangement joins TRBV14 to TRBJ1-1, with TRBD1 as a possible D gene (6 bases). Deletions cut 4 bases from V and 10 bases from J, with 16 bases between. Germline CDR1 and CDR2: SGHDN and FVKESK. This CDR3 has 13 amino acids. The CDR3 spells CASSPPGGLGAFF. CDR3 DNA: TGTGCCAGCAGCCCCCCGGGGGGGCTTGGAGCTTTCTTT.

The J gene is TRBJ2-1, the V gene TRBV5-4; perhaps TRBD2 as D (6 bases). V lost 1 base and J lost 3, with 17 bases in between. Germline values: CDR1 SGHNT, CDR2 YYREEE (reference sequence). The CDR3 spans 17 residues. The CDR3 DNA sequence: TGTGCCAGCAGCTTGATAGGAGGGACGTCGGTCTACAATGAGCAGTTCTTC. Translation gives CASSLIGGTSVYNEQFF.

This chain links TRBV11-2 with TRBJ1-4; TRBD1 might be the D (5 bases). The V end lost 6 bases, the J end lost 8 bases, and 16 bases lay between the germline ends. The CDR3 spans 14 residues. Per germline, CDR1 SGHAT and CDR2 FQNNGV. DNA for the CDR3: TGTGCCAGCAGTTCAAGGCCACAGGACGAAAAACTGTTTTTT. Its translation: CASSSRPQDEKLFF.

V gene TRBV6-5 combines with J gene TRBJ1-1, with TRBD1 matching over 10 bases. The CDR3 totals 15 residues. J lost 9 bases, V lost 2 bases, and 9 bases had no gene match. CDR1 is MNHEY, CDR2 SVGAGI, per germline. Here the CDR3 reads CASSYRQGASRKAFF. Written as DNA, the CDR3 is TGTGCCAGCAGTTACAGACAGGGGGCGTCGAGGAAAGCTTTCTTT.

The rearrangement uses TRBV9 and TRBJ2-3, with 7 bases aligning to TRBD2. Germline CDR1 SGDLS, CDR2 YYNGEE. V dropped 4 bases and J dropped 1; count of bases not matched to a gene: 3. This CDR3 spans 14 amino acids. The CDR3 nucleotides read TGTGCCAGCAGCTTTCTAGCGGGCACAGATACGCAGTATTTT. Translating gives CASSFLAGTDTQYF.

This chain joins TRBV30 and TRBJ1-5, with TRBD1 as a possible D gene (6 bases). The CDR3 is 12 amino acids. V lost 3 bases, J lost 7 bases, and 10 bases lay in between. Germline-derived CDR1 and CDR2 are GTSNPN and SVGIG (reference sequence). The CDR3 protein is CAWSRGTQPQHF. The CDR3 nucleotides are TGTGCCTGGAGCAGGGGCACCCAGCCCCAGCATTTT. Combining the CDR3 with reference TRBV30 and TRBJ1-5 gives the whole variable domain SQTIHQWPATLVQPVGSPLSLECTVEGTSNPNLYWYRQAAGRGLQLLFYSVGIGQISSEVPQNLSASRPQDRQFILSSKKLLLSDSGFYLCAWSRGTQPQHFGDGTRLSIL.

The genes are TRBV5-5 and TRBJ2-7; the match to TRBD2 covers 10 bases. The V gene's germline CDR1 is SGHKS and CDR2 YYEKEE (reference sequence). This CDR3 has 15 residues. V lost 5 bases to trimming and J lost 0 bases; unmatched junction nucleotides: 5. For the CDR3, the DNA is TGTGCCAGCAGTTTTAGCGGGGGGAGCTCCTACGAGCAGTACTTC. Translating it yields CASSFSGGSSYEQYF.

The count of this clone is one. V gene TRBV4-3 combines with J gene TRBJ1-1; the match to TRBD1 covers 8 bases. This CDR3 spans 14 amino acids. J gave up 1 base and V 5 bases, and 3 bases lay outside the gene matches. CDR1 LGHNA and CDR2 YSLEER come from the germline V gene. CDR3 nucleotides: TGCGCCAGCAGCGGGACAGGCTCGAACACTGAAGCTTTCTTT. Translation: CASSGTGSNTEAFF.

This clone was observed once. V usage is TRBV2 and J usage is TRBJ2-1; maybe TRBD1 (6 bases). CDR1 SNHLY and CDR2 FYNNEI come from the germline V gene. V dropped 8 bases and J dropped 4 bases, with 15 bases sitting between them. This CDR3 has 14 residues. The CDR3 loop is CASQDRTPYNEQFF. The CDR3 region has the DNA TGTGCCAGCCAAGACAGGACGCCATACAATGAGCAGTTCTTC.

CDR3 DNA sequence: TGTGCCAGCAGTCCGGACACTTATGGCTACACCTTC. Amino acid sequence: CASSPDTYGYTF. The V and J genes are TRBV7-2 and TRBJ1-2; TRBD1 is a possible D gene (5 bases). V was trimmed by 6 bases and J by 5 bases, leaving 10 bases between them. CDR3 size: 12 residues. Germline CDR1 and CDR2: SGHTA and FQGNSA.

For the CDR3, the DNA is TGTGCCAGCAGCCCCTTGGGGGGGCCTGAGCAGTACTTC. Residues: CASSPLGGPEQYF. The rearrangement uses TRBV14 and TRBJ2-7, with D possibly matching TRBD2 (7 bases). This CDR3 region has 13 residues. Looked up from germline, CDR1 is SGHDN and CDR2 is FVKESK. With 4 bases removed from V and 7 bases from J, the gap between germline ends came to 14 bases.

The rearrangement uses TRBV15 and TRBJ1-1; no firm D call. Trimming left V 0 bases short and J 0 bases short, with 5 bases between. This CDR3 has 14 residues. CDR1 and CDR2 from the germline V gene are LNHNV and YYDKDF (reference sequence). CDR3 DNA sequence: TGTGCCACCAGCAGAGACAGTCTGAACACTGAAGCTTTCTTT. This translates into CATSRDSLNTEAFF.

The V call is TRBV10-3, the J call TRBJ1-1, with TRBD1 matching 7 bases. Looked up from germline, CDR1 is ENHRY and CDR2 is SYGVKD. The CDR3 loop spans 14 amino acids. V shed 5 bases and J 3 bases; nucleotides not matched to a gene: 6. The CDR3: CAISTRDSDTEAFF. The CDR3 DNA reads TGTGCCATCAGTACCCGGGACAGTGACACTGAAGCTTTCTTT.

The chain links TRBV4-1 to TRBJ1-1, with a tentative D call TRBD1 (6 bases). Germline assignment: CDR1 MGHRA and CDR2 YSYEKL. The CDR3 is made up of 20 amino acids. V was clipped by 1 base and J by 0 bases, with 24 bases between them. The CDR3 spells CASSQGDYRAPDSVNTEAFF. CDR3 coding DNA: TGCGCCAGCAGCCAAGGAGACTATAGAGCCCCGGACAGTGTGAACACTGAAGCTTTCTTT.

This chain links TRBV23-1 with TRBJ2-7; TRBD1 aligns across 7 bases. TRBV23-1 is placed among ORFs of uncertain function. V lost 2 bases and J lost 6; bases outside the gene matches: 13. The CDR3 extends over 16 amino acids. CDR3 sequence (DNA): TGCGCCAGCAGTCAAGCGTCTTACAGGGGAAGCGGCGAGCAGTACTTC. Translating gives CASSQASYRGSGEQYF.

This clone was observed a handful of times. The genes are TRBV19 and TRBJ1-5, with D possibly matching TRBD1 (6 bases). The CDR3 is 14 residues long. V lost 3 bases and J 4 bases, leaving 10 bases between the germline ends. Germline CDR1 LNHDA, CDR2 SQIVND (reference sequence). CDR3 DNA: TGTGCCAGTAGTATCGTAGGACAGAATCAGCCCCAGCATTTT. It specifies CASSIVGQNQPQHF. Variable domain in full (rest from reference TRBV19 and TRBJ1-5): DGGITQSPKYLFRKEGQNVTLSCEQNLNHDAMYWYRQDPGQGLRLIYYSQIVNDFQKGDIAEGYSVSREKKESFPLTVTSAQKNPTAFYLCASSIVGQNQPQHFGDGTRLSIL.